One T cell receptor beta chain is described in this entry. The antigen is not known. The CDR3 covers 12 residues. Produced via immunoSEQ multiplex PCR; TCRdb's table is partial and in-frame only. The sample yields roughly 27,000 clones, about four fifths seen once. This entry is derived from a study of vaccination effects on CD4 cells after COVID-19. Study-wide points: By a late point after vaccination, infection- and vaccine-induced clones had shrunk markedly through clonal contraction. Of the vaccine-induced clones from healthy vaccinees, merely 1 of 255 recognized common cold coronaviruses as well.

Antigen-specific CD4+ T cell clonotypes were called by their expansion after viral peptide-pool culture in ViraFEST. Isolating CD4+ T cells followed approximately 11 days of culture. All study participants received two doses of BNT162b2 or mRNA-1273 vaccine. No vaccinee had earlier SARS-CoV-2 infection, and nucleocapsid antibodies were negative. For each well, over 1.5 million PBMC were cultured with about 10 IU/ml IL-2 and 9 to 10 ug/ml peptides. The input for sequencing was CD4+ T cells from PBMCs cultured with HCoV-NL63 spike peptides, taken after COVID-19 vaccination. The clonotype originates from a human donor who received a COVID-19 vaccine. Some clones in this sample may be carry-over from other donors' samples. The J gene is TRBJ1-2, the V gene TRBV21-1. TRBV21-1 is tagged as a pseudogene. The CDR3 region is CASSKAIYGYTF. In DNA, the CDR3 is TGTGCCAGCAGCAAAGCAATCTATGGCTACACCTTC.